These 15 T cell receptor beta chains were all obtained from the same sample, sequenced in a study of blood T cell repertoires in COVID-19. Generated by immunoSEQ multiplex PCR, the TCRdb table keeps only in-frame clones and is missing some. The sample holds under 110,000 clones, about 90% seen once. The specimen sequenced was peripheral blood. The receptor set was obtained from a woman aged 25 to 39 with acute or convalescent COVID-19.

J is TRBJ1-3 and V is TRBV6-5; weak D call: TRBD1 (5 bases). Germline CDR1 and CDR2: MNHEY and SVGAGI. V was cut by 7 bases and J by 4 bases, with 17 bases left in between. The CDR3 spans 15 residues. The CDR3 coding sequence is TGTGCCAGCAAGGAATACAGGTCATTAGGAAACACCATATATTTT. Translated, it gives CASKEYRSLGNTIYF.

V gene TRBV6-5 combines with J gene TRBJ1-3; TRBD1 might be the D (6 bases). The V end lost 9 bases, the J end lost 8 bases, and 17 bases lay between the germline ends. The CDR3 totals 13 residues. Germline CDR1 is MNHEY and CDR2 is SVGAGI. CDR3 nucleotide sequence: TGTGCCAGTCTTCAACAGGGATCGGACACCATATATTTT. This gives the protein CASLQQGSDTIYF.

This chain uses TRBV11-2 with TRBJ1-1; D is perhaps TRBD1 (6 bases). The length of the CDR3 is 15 residues. CDR1 is SGHAT and CDR2 is FQNNGV in the germline V gene. V lost 1 base and J lost 1, with 10 bases in between. This CDR3 is CASSLGATGNTEAFF. The CDR3 DNA sequence: TGTGCCAGCAGCTTAGGTGCGACAGGGAACACTGAAGCTTTCTTT.

For this clone: Other nucleotide sequences in the sample specify the same CDR3. The chain uses TRBV2 and TRBJ1-6; D call uncertain. V lost 1 base to trimming and J lost 5 bases, with 6 bases between them. The CDR3 covers 14 residues. The V gene's germline CDR1 is SNHLY and CDR2 FYNNEI. The CDR3 coding sequence is TGTGCCAGCAGTGAAGGGCGGAATAATTCACCCCTCCACTTT. It codes for CASSEGRNNSPLHF.

CDR3 bases: TGTGCCAGCAGCTTCCCAATTGAGGGAGAGCGGGCAAGCACAGATACGCAGTATTTT. Translation: CASSFPIEGERASTDTQYF. This chain uses TRBV7-9 with TRBJ2-3; D might be TRBD2 (6 bases). Germline CDR1 SEHNR, CDR2 FQNEAQ (reference sequence). V lost 3 bases and J lost 0, with 22 bases in between. The CDR3 runs to 19 residues.

The chain employs TRBV19 and TRBJ2-6; 8 bases are a match to TRBD2. Trimming removed 8 bases from V and 0 bases from J; junction bases left unmatched: 9. Germline CDR1 and CDR2: LNHDA and SQIVND (reference sequence). The CDR3 consists of 17 residues. CDR3 sequence: CASQERGPFSGANVLTF. DNA for the CDR3: TGTGCCAGTCAGGAGCGGGGGCCTTTCTCTGGGGCCAACGTCCTGACTTTC.

The chain has TRBV27 and TRBJ2-1, with TRBD1 identical over 10 bases. This CDR3 is built from 14 residues. The germline V gene has CDR1 MNHEY and CDR2 SMNVEV (reference sequence). J was trimmed by 7 bases and V by 6 bases; bases with no gene match: 6. CDR3 residues: CASSLGTGVNEQFF. The CDR3 bases are TGTGCCAGCAGCCTAGGGACAGGGGTAAATGAGCAGTTCTTC.

The chain joins TRBV6-5 to TRBJ2-1, with D maybe TRBD2 (5 bases). Germline V gene lookup returns CDR1 MNHEY and CDR2 SVGAGI. V was cut by 4 bases and J by 0 bases, with 13 bases left in between. CDR3 length: 16 amino acids. The CDR3 spells CASSSLAASSYNEQFF. CDR3 nucleotide sequence: TGTGCCAGCAGTTCCCTAGCTGCGAGCTCCTACAATGAGCAGTTCTTC.

This sequence joins TRBV6-6 and TRBJ1-4; D is perhaps TRBD1 (5 bases). CDR1 and CDR2 (germline): MNHNY, SVGAGI (reference sequence). V lost 2 bases and J lost 8, with 12 bases in between. CDR3 length: 14 amino acids. The CDR3 DNA sequence: TGTGCCAGCAGTTACGGCAGGGCCGGAGAAAAACTGTTTTTT. It encodes CASSYGRAGEKLFF.

The V gene is TRBV6-5, the J gene TRBJ2-7; tentatively, D is TRBD1 (6 bases). The CDR3 extends over 15 amino acids. Looked up from germline, CDR1 is MNHEY and CDR2 is SVGAGI. V was trimmed by 8 bases and J by 2 bases, leaving 19 bases between them. CDR3 nucleotide sequence: TGTGCCAGCTATCAATCTCCCGGGACAACCTACGAGCAGTACTTC. It specifies CASYQSPGTTYEQYF.

The chain couples TRBV28 to TRBJ2-3; D possibly corresponds to TRBD2 (6 bases). V shed 2 bases and J shed 0 bases, with 12 bases lying between them. The CDR3 covers 16 residues. Germline V gene sequence: CDR1 MDHEN, CDR2 SYDVKM. CDR3 protein: CASSLGLRESTDTQYF. DNA of the CDR3: TGTGCCAGCAGTTTAGGGCTACGGGAGAGCACAGATACGCAGTATTTT.

The chain joins TRBV6-5 to TRBJ1-5, with unresolved D. The germline V gene has CDR1 MNHEY and CDR2 SVGAGI. This CDR3 is 14 amino acids long. V gave up 8 bases and J gave up 4 bases, with 15 bases separating them. CDR3 residues: CASSPSPGNQPQHF. The CDR3 DNA follows: TGTGCCAGCTCTCCTAGCCCCGGGAATCAGCCCCAGCATTTT.

The rearrangement links TRBV7-9 to TRBJ1-1; no clear D. The germline V gene has CDR1 SEHNR and CDR2 FQNEAQ (reference sequence). The CDR3 runs to 14 residues. V gave up 1 base and J gave up 2 bases, with 8 bases separating them. The CDR3 bases are TGTGCCAGCAGCTTAGAACAGCTTAACACTGAAGCTTTCTTT. It yields the protein CASSLEQLNTEAFF.

Only one count was recorded for this clone. The rearrangement links TRBV6-2 or TRBV6-3 to TRBJ2-7; 8 positions agree with TRBD2. Germline V lookup: CDR1 MNHEY, CDR2 SVGEGT. V lost 0 bases and J lost 2; bases outside the gene matches: 3. The CDR3 contains 15 residues. The CDR3 region has the DNA TGTGCCAGCAGTTACTCGCTCGGGAGGGCCTACGAGCAGTACTTC. It specifies CASSYSLGRAYEQYF.

The CDR3 protein is CASTMLVAGENTGELFF. CDR3 DNA: TGTGCCAGTACCATGCTCGTAGCGGGGGAGAACACCGGGGAGCTGTTTTTT. This chain uses TRBV19 with TRBJ2-2; 9 bases match TRBD2. Germline assignment: CDR1 LNHDA and CDR2 SQIVND (reference sequence). J lost 1 base, V lost 7 bases, and 10 bases had no gene match. The CDR3 sequence is 17 residues long.